This T cell receptor beta chain was sequenced in a study of T cell repertoires in cytomegalovirus infection. As for the study in general: CMV infection together with matching HLA type was indicated by public TCR beta signatures.

TCRdb used MiXCR to reprocess the reads, holding one entry per CDR3 protein. The data show about 740,000 distinct CDR3 sequences, 35% to 40% seen once. Whole-study findings and limits: Dominating the ex vivo response were TCR beta clonotypes that were CMV-specific and HLA-C-restricted. The cumulative frequency of public TCR beta families distinguished individuals who carried CMV together with the relevant HLA.

CDR1 SGDLS and CDR2 YYNGEE come from the germline V gene. Trimming pared 0 bases from V and 8 bases from J, leaving 6 bases between. This CDR3 comprises 13 residues. This clonotype was detected only once. Antigen: not known. A much more abundant neighbour one base away suggests this may be a read error. The sample consisted of PBMCs. The TCR was taken from a human donor in good health (CMV status not recorded). Some clones in this sample may be carry-over from other donors' samples. The chain carries TRBV9 and TRBJ1-6; the D is unclear. In DNA, the CDR3 is TGTGCCAGCAGCGTAGTTTGGGATTCACCCCTCCACTTT. Translated, it gives CASSVVWDSPLHF.